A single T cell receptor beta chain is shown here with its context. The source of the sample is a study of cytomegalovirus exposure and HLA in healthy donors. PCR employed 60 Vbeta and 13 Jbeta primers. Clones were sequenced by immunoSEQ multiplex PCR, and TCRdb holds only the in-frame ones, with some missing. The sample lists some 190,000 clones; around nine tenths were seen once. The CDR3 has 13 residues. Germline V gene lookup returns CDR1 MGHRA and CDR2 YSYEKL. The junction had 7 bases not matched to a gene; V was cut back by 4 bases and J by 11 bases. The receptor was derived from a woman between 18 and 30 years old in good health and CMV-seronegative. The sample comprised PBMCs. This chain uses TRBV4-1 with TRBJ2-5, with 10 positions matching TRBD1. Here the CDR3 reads CASSLGTGDEQYF. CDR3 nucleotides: TGCGCCAGCAGCCTTGGGACAGGGGATGAGCAGTACTTC.